This TCR beta chain was captured by sequencing in a study of graft-versus-host responses after intestinal transplantation listed by TCRdb under 2021. In terms of the full investigation: The transplants that recipients got were multivisceral, liver-intestinal, or isolated intestinal. After intestinal transplantation, graft-versus-host and host-versus-graft alloreactive T cell clones were followed in the graft, circulation and bone marrow using bulk TCR-beta CDR3 sequencing. Rather than going through the commercial service, samples from a few later patients were sequenced in-house on an Illumina MiSeq and processed with MiXCR. Of the approximately 24 intestinal transplant recipients enrolled in the cohort, one of whom was a retransplant, a few patients without pretransplant specimens were excluded. A peak of at least 4% donor T cells among recipient peripheral blood mononuclear cells was the definition used for donor T cell macrochimerism. Every recipient was given anti-thymocyte globulin induction, followed by roughly 3 years of maintenance tacrolimus and steroids. To identify alloreactive clones, pre-transplant mixed lymphocyte reaction products were sequenced and compared with unstimulated pre-transplant donor and recipient T cells.

The cysteine opens and the phenylalanine closes a CDR3 of 11 amino acids. Only CDR3 DNA remains: 33 bases, in frame from the first base. Via the germline V gene, CDR1 is MNHEY and CDR2 SVGAGI. Sample time point, as interpreted from the label and publication: cells obtained before transplantation from donor or recipient. CD3+CD4+ and CD3+CD8+ populations were FACS-sorted from unstimulated pre-transplant donor and recipient cells taken from spleen or lymph nodes. A note on this clone: Its cognate antigen has yet to be identified. The junction and the germline gene differ at one end; a read error may be behind it.

The library was prepared using the immunoSEQ multiplex PCR assay. For most patients, genomic DNA was isolated with the Qiagen DNeasy Blood and Tissue Kit and shipped frozen to Adaptive Biotechnologies for TCR sequencing. For most patients, high-throughput TCR-beta CDR3 sequencing of genomic DNA was performed by Adaptive Biotechnologies. As for how the authors treated the data: TCR sequencing data were retrieved from Adaptive's ImmunoSEQ software for about 17 patients, whereas a few other patients were processed with MiXCR and VDJtools. To correct CD4 versus CD8 sorting errors, sequences present in both subsets at a frequency ratio below 5:1 were removed. CDR3 nucleotide sequences shared between donor and recipient were removed because the origin of such sequences could not be assigned. At least 2-fold expansion over unstimulated cells and a minimum CFSE-low frequency of 0.002% (template counts) or 0.001% (read counts) were required for clones to be classified as alloreactive. Clones detected in sequenced pre-transplant spleen, lymph node, or MLR CFSE-low populations of the donor or recipient were defined as mappable. Cumulative frequency of alloreactive clones was calculated as a percentage of all sequences weighted by copy number. TCRdb mirrors the immuneACCESS table, restricted to in-frame sequences. Some clones are absent from its copies; in checked studies, under half trace to an unresolved V gene, and the reason for the others is unknown. D and trimming were read from the DNA, whereas the V and J calls and clone size are those reported in that table. The sample table contains roughly 130,000 clones; only one count was recorded for roughly 91% of them. The ten largest clones capture about 0.18% of the sample.

Overall study outcomes, separate from this receptor: In patients with donor T cell macrochimerism, the allografts had high GvH to HvG T cell clonal ratios. GvH clones were found in recipient bone marrow, and some of the GvH clones appeared earlier in ileal mucosa or blood, which is consistent with an intestinal mucosal origin. Conclusions were limited by the relatively low number and heterogeneity of intestinal transplant patients. Early after transplant, peak levels of circulating GvH clones were associated with declines in HvG clones.

This sequence uses TRBV6-5 and TRBJ2-7; the D gene identity is not certain. Sequenced here: unstimulated CD4+ T cells sorted from spleen or lymph node cells, sampled before intestinal transplant. The receptor was isolated from a human donor who received an intestinal transplant. This receptor carries the CDR3 CASSTSSEQYF. Read as DNA, the sequence is TGTGCCAGCAGTACCTCCTCCGAGCAGTACTTC.